These 24 T cell receptor beta chains were sequenced from one sample in a study of T cells in Graves' hyperthyroidism and ophthalmopathy. RNA transcripts yielded amplified TCR beta CDR3 regions. Primed by the HTBI set, a first-round RT-PCR was run on the TCR CDR3. TCRdb redid the calling of the multiplex PCR reads with MiXCR, one entry per CDR3 protein. Among 300,000 to 400,000 distinct CDR3 sequences listed, 21% were seen once. The sample taken for sequencing was blood. These receptors were obtained from a woman aged 50 to 60 with Graves' hyperthyroidism.

This clonotype was recorded at least ten times. V is TRBV4-1 and J is TRBJ2-7; no reliable D call. Germline lookup yields CDR1 MGHRA and CDR2 YSYEKL. The length of the CDR3 is 13 residues. Trimming stripped 3 bases from V and 0 bases from J, with 6 bases between. Here the CDR3 reads CASSQVHSYEQYF. As DNA, the CDR3 is TGCGCCAGCAGCCAGGTTCACTCCTACGAGCAGTACTTC.

This clonotype was seen more than once but under ten times. This sequence joins TRBV6-1 and TRBJ1-1; D ambiguous. The CDR3 runs 15 residues. V gave up 5 bases and J gave up 0 bases, with 13 bases separating them. Germline CDR1 reads MNHNS; CDR2 reads SASEGT. The CDR3 loop reads CASSQDYGLNTEAFF. The CDR3 nucleotides read TGTGCCAGCAGTCAAGATTACGGTCTGAACACTGAAGCTTTCTTT.

This clonotype has ten or more counts. The rearrangement links TRBV2 to TRBJ1-5; no clear D gene. CDR3 size: 15 residues. Trimming took off 2 bases at V and 0 bases at J, with 8 bases between the two ends. Germline V gene data show CDR1 as SNHLY and CDR2 as FYNNEI. CDR3 nucleotides: TGTGCCAGCAGTGAAAACAAAAATAGCAATCAGCCCCAGCATTTT. Its protein is CASSENKNSNQPQHF.

There are many counts of this clonotype. The chain carries TRBV12-3 or TRBV12-4 and TRBJ1-2; possibly TRBD1 for D (5 bases). Trimming left V 1 base short and J 5 bases short, with 11 bases between. The CDR3 contains 14 residues. CDR3 nucleotides: TGTGCCAGCAGTTTAGGGGGGTTATGGTATGGCTACACCTTC. It encodes CASSLGGLWYGYTF.

In this sample, this clonotype turned up many times. This rearrangement joins TRBV29-1 to TRBJ2-7, with D tentatively TRBD1 (5 bases). Between the trimmed V and J ends, which lost 4 bases and 0 bases, there was a span of 13 bases. The CDR3 runs 14 residues. Germline V gene sequence: CDR1 SQVTM, CDR2 ANQGSEA. CDR3 nucleotides: TGCAGCGTTGTCATGGCAGGGCGCTCCTACGAGCAGTACTTC. It encodes CSVVMAGRSYEQYF.

The J gene is TRBJ2-1, the V gene TRBV6-1; 8 bases map to TRBD2. CDR1 MNHNS and CDR2 SASEGT come from the germline V gene. This CDR3 comprises 17 residues. Unmatched junction bases numbered 7, after V lost 1 base and J lost 2 bases. The CDR3 protein is CASSEVPLAATYNEQFF. The CDR3 nucleotides are TGTGCCAGCAGTGAAGTCCCACTAGCGGCGACCTACAATGAGCAGTTCTTC.

This clonotype has more than one count but fewer than ten. The rearrangement links TRBV15 to TRBJ1-5; D ambiguous. CDR1 is LNHNV, CDR2 YYDKDF, per germline (reference sequence). The V end lost 1 base, the J end lost 4 bases, and 2 bases lay between the germline ends. This CDR3 contains 12 residues. The chain's CDR3 is CATSRANQPQHF. The CDR3 nucleotides are TGTGCCACCAGCAGAGCAAATCAGCCCCAGCATTTT. The full variable domain, completed using reference TRBV15 and TRBJ1-5, is DAMVIQNPRYQVTQFGKPVTLSCSQTLNHNVMYWYQQKSSQAPKLLFHYYDKDFNNEADTPDNFQSRRPNTSFCFLDIRSPGLGDTAMYLCATSRANQPQHFGDGTRLSIL.

At least ten counts were recorded for this clonotype. The gene calls are TRBV10-3 and TRBJ2-1; D tentatively fits TRBD1 or TRBD2 (7 bases each). The CDR3 loop spans 15 amino acids. V was cut by 6 bases and J by 7 bases, with 19 bases left in between. Germline values: CDR1 ENHRY, CDR2 SYGVKD. In nucleotides, the CDR3 is TGTGCCATCAGGGGGGGGACAGATCCATGGAATGAGCAGTTCTTC. This translates into CAIRGGTDPWNEQFF.

This clonotype was detected many times. The chain carries TRBV7-8 and TRBJ2-7, with 11 bases that match TRBD2. The trim removed 5 bases at V and 7 bases at J, leaving 7 bases unmatched. The CDR3 covers 14 residues. Germline V gene sequence: CDR1 SGHVS, CDR2 FQNEAQ. CDR3 DNA: TGTGCCAGCAGCCAACAGGGACTAGCGGAAGAGCAGTACTTC. Encoded protein: CASSQQGLAEEQYF.

This rearrangement joins TRBV9 to TRBJ2-3; D is perhaps TRBD1 (6 bases). V was shortened by 3 bases and J by 3 bases, with 14 bases between the two germline ends. The V gene's germline CDR1 is SGDLS and CDR2 YYNGEE. CDR3 length equals 15 residues. The CDR3 DNA is TGTGCCAGCAGCGCCTTGACAGGACTTACAGATACGCAGTATTTT. Translated: CASSALTGLTDTQYF.

There are many counts of this clonotype. This chain connects TRBV28 to TRBJ2-5; possibly TRBD1 or TRBD2 for D (7 bases each). Germline-derived CDR1 and CDR2 are MDHEN and SYDVKM. V was pared by 2 bases and J by 5 bases, with 12 bases between. The CDR3 is 14 residues long. The CDR3 bases are TGTGCCAGCAGTTTAATCCAGGGGGGGGAGACCCAGTACTTC. Amino acids: CASSLIQGGETQYF.

This clonotype was seen ten or more times. This chain uses TRBV3-1 with TRBJ2-1; D gene ambiguous. From germline, CDR1 is LGHDT and CDR2 YNNKEL (reference sequence). The length of the CDR3 is 16 residues. Deletions cut 2 bases from V and 0 bases from J, with 11 bases between. CDR3 sequence (DNA): TGTGCCAGCAGCCAATCGGGCTTACTCTCCTACAATGAGCAGTTCTTC. It is translated as CASSQSGLLSYNEQFF.

This clonotype was seen ten or more times. The chain has TRBV7-8 and TRBJ2-7; no definite D call. Trimming removed 3 bases from V and 6 bases from J, with 12 bases in between. CDR1 SGHVS and CDR2 FQNEAQ come from the germline V gene. The CDR3 has 13 residues. In DNA form, the CDR3 reads TGTGCCAGCAGCTTGGTGTCCTTTCTCGAGCAGTACTTC. It specifies CASSLVSFLEQYF.

This clonotype was seen at least ten times. The V and J genes are TRBV7-3 and TRBJ2-2; TRBD2 might be the D (5 bases). V lost 5 bases and J 5 bases, leaving 15 bases between the germline ends. The CDR3 totals 15 residues. Germline V gene lookup returns CDR1 SGHTA and CDR2 FQGTGA. CDR3 nucleotide sequence: TGTGCCAGCAGCCAGCTGGCCGGCGGGACCGGGGAGCTGTTTTTT. This encodes CASSQLAGGTGELFF.

This clonotype was detected many times. The rearrangement joins TRBV5-1 to TRBJ2-1; D not resolved. V was trimmed by 5 bases and J by 5 bases, leaving 11 bases between them. In germline, CDR1 is SGHRS, CDR2 YFSETQ. This CDR3 is 13 amino acids long. DNA for the CDR3: TGCGCCAGCAGAATGACAAGCGACAATGAGCAGTTCTTC. Translating gives CASRMTSDNEQFF.

The chain links TRBV29-1 to TRBJ2-3; maybe TRBD1 (6 bases). V gave up 6 bases and J gave up 1 base, with 17 bases separating them. The germline V gene has CDR1 SQVTM and CDR2 ANQGSEA. The CDR3 length is 15 residues. The CDR3 reads CSVERTEKGTDTQYF. CDR3 nucleotide sequence: TGCAGCGTGGAAAGGACAGAGAAGGGCACAGATACGCAGTATTTT.

The V call is TRBV5-5, the J call TRBJ2-3; the D is unclear. Germline loops: CDR1 SGHKS, CDR2 YYEKEE (reference sequence). This CDR3 comprises 14 residues. CDR3: CASGLVGSTDTQYF. CDR3 sequence (DNA): TGTGCTAGTGGTTTGGTAGGTAGCACAGATACGCAGTATTTT. Complete variable domain (other parts from reference TRBV5-5 and TRBJ2-3): DAGVTQSPTHLIKTRGQQVTLRCSPISGHKSVSWYQQVLGQGPQFIFQYYEKEERGRGNFPDRFSARQFPNYSSELNVNALLLGDSALYLCASGLVGSTDTQYFGPGTRLTVL.

This clonotype was seen more than once but under ten times. The chain is built from TRBV12-3 or TRBV12-4 and TRBJ1-1; 7 bases agree with TRBD1. This CDR3 contains 14 residues. The junction had 7 bases not matched to a gene; V was cut back by 6 bases and J by 3 bases. In DNA form, the CDR3 reads TGTGCCAGCAGCCGACAGGGAGCGCACACTGAAGCTTTCTTT. Protein product: CASSRQGAHTEAFF.

Ten or more counts support this clonotype. The V gene is TRBV11-3, the J gene TRBJ2-1; the match to TRBD2 covers 7 bases. Germline V gives CDR1 SGHNT, CDR2 YENEEA. This CDR3 is 16 amino acids long. The V and J ends lost 0 bases and 3 bases, in that order; junction bases with no gene match: 5. CDR3 coding DNA: TGTGCCAGCAGCTTAGACCTAGCGGTGATCTACAATGAGCAGTTCTTC. It translates to CASSLDLAVIYNEQFF.

The table lists this clonotype with a few counts. The V call is TRBV20-1, the J call TRBJ2-2, with a possible D match to TRBD2 (6 bases). Germline CDR1 DFQATT, CDR2 SNEGSKA (reference sequence). The CDR3 runs 13 residues. The V end lost 6 bases, the J end lost 5 bases, and 13 bases lay between the germline ends. CDR3 loop: CSATKGRTGELFF. CDR3 DNA: TGCAGTGCGACTAAGGGGAGGACCGGGGAGCTGTTTTTT.

This clonotype was observed many times. V and J are TRBV2 and TRBJ1-2; maybe TRBD1 (5 bases). Germline V gene lookup returns CDR1 SNHLY and CDR2 FYNNEI. The CDR3 totals 13 residues. With 4 bases removed from V and 4 bases from J, the gap between germline ends came to 10 bases. CDR3 nucleotides: TGTGCCAGCAGTGCAGGGCACGGCTATGGCTACACCTTC. It yields the protein CASSAGHGYGYTF.

There are many counts of this clonotype. The V gene is TRBV13, the J gene TRBJ2-3; 11 bases line up with TRBD1. CDR3 length: 15 amino acids. Germline CDR1 reads PRHDT; CDR2 reads FYEKMQ (reference sequence). Trimming took 4 bases from V and 3 from J; bases not matched to a gene: 3. CDR3 DNA: TGTGCCAGCAGCTATGGACAGGGGGCAACAGATACGCAGTATTTT. This gives the protein CASSYGQGATDTQYF.

A note on this clonotype: A much larger clone sits a single nucleotide away, making a read error possible. The conserved phenylalanine or tryptophan is not found at the CDR3 terminus, so this likely reflects a read error. CDR3 loop: CASSRLQGLSGNTIYV. The CDR3 DNA follows: TGTGCCAGCAGCCGGTTACAGGGTCTCTCTGGAAACACCATATATGTT. The chain is built from TRBV3-1 and TRBJ1-3; tentatively, D is TRBD1 (6 bases). The CDR3 is made up of 16 amino acids. The germline V gene encodes CDR1 LGHDT and CDR2 YNNKEL (reference sequence). Trimming left V 4 bases short and J 0 bases short, with 13 bases between.

The chain's CDR3 is CSVEARVTGELFF. CDR3 sequence (DNA): TGCAGCGTTGAAGCTAGAGTAACCGGGGAGCTGTTTTTT. This sequence joins TRBV29-1 and TRBJ2-2; no clear D. Germline V gives CDR1 SQVTM, CDR2 ANQGSEA. CDR3 length: 13 residues. Trimming took 1 base from V and 5 from J, leaving 8 bases between them.